The rows below give T cell receptor beta chains drawn from one sample of a study of T-cell reconstitution after alpha-beta-depleted transplantation in children. TCRdb used MiXCR to reprocess the PCR reads, holding one entry per CDR3 protein. Of more than 200,000 distinct CDR3 sequences listed, about 8.8% are singletons. The sequencing here drew on PBMCs from the stem cell graft donor, taken from the stem cell graft. The receptor set was obtained from a human donor who donated a stem cell graft to a child with SCID. Both conserved end residues are part of each CDR3. Clone size appears in some rows only: once, few, many, or a class for an expanded clone.

length: 13
J: TRBJ1-1
size: -
V: TRBV28
CDR3: CASSGHQGRAAFF

length: 13
J: TRBJ2-1
size: many
V: TRBV10-3
CDR3: CAISARGDNEQFF

length: 13
J: TRBJ1-5
size: many
V: TRBV20-1
CDR3: CSASRTENQPQHF

length: 15
J: TRBJ2-1
size: many
V: TRBV29-1
CDR3: CSVEDGFQRGNEQFF

length: 17
J: TRBJ2-3
size: many
V: TRBV13
CDR3: CASSAAGTSGSTDTQYF

length: 15
J: TRBJ1-1
size: -
V: TRBV7-9
CDR3: CASTLLGQGNTEAFF

length: 14
J: TRBJ2-5
size: many
V: TRBV20-1
CDR3: CSASRASLGETQYF

length: 16
J: TRBJ1-3
size: many
V: TRBV5-5
CDR3: CASSLSQGLSGNTIYF

length: 17
J: TRBJ2-1
size: many
V: TRBV6-5
CDR3: CASSYSLGGSATDEQFF

length: 14
J: TRBJ2-7
size: many
V: TRBV7-3
CDR3: CASSPSASSYEQYF

length: 10
J: TRBJ2-1
size: many
V: TRBV20-1
CDR3: CSAPTDEQFF

length: 15
J: TRBJ1-1
size: many
V: TRBV12-3/TRBV12-4
CDR3: CATHRGTGGYTEAFF

length: 17
J: TRBJ2-1
size: many
V: TRBV9
CDR3: CASSVAGARGDLNEQFF

length: 16
J: TRBJ1-6
size: many
V: TRBV5-1
CDR3: CASSIQGGAYNSPLHF

length: 17
J: TRBJ2-3
size: -
V: TRBV5-4
CDR3: CASSLGAWLRSTDTQYF

length: 15
J: TRBJ2-3
size: many
V: TRBV7-7
CDR3: CASSIGLAVADTQYF

length: 14
J: TRBJ2-5
size: many
V: TRBV5-1
CDR3: CASSLESRGETQYF

length: 16
J: TRBJ2-2
size: many
V: TRBV5-1
CDR3: CASSLVGTRNTGELFF

length: 14
J: TRBJ2-1
size: many
V: TRBV18
CDR3: CASSPDRIGHEQFF

length: 14
J: TRBJ2-2
size: many
V: TRBV7-2
CDR3: CASSSGQGTGELFF

length: 13
J: TRBJ2-4
size: -
V: TRBV5-4
CDR3: CASSSPSGGIQYF

length: 14
J: TRBJ1-1
size: many
V: TRBV12-3/TRBV12-4
CDR3: CASSFHRQGTEAFF

length: 15
J: TRBJ2-2
size: many
V: TRBV7-2
CDR3: CASSSRDRGTGELFF

length: 14
J: TRBJ2-3
size: many
V: TRBV7-7
CDR3: CASSLQTSTDTQYF